Listed here are 3 T cell receptor beta chains from one sample, sequenced in a study of shared clonotypes between healthy human individuals. Assay used: immunoSEQ multiplex PCR; TCRdb lists only in-frame clones, some missing. This table holds 2,500,000 or so clones, around nine tenths found once. Sequenced sample: naive CD4+ T cells sorted from blood. As to subset: CD45RA+ positively selected. The source of these receptors is a man in his late teens or twenties in good health.

This sequence joins TRBV6-6 and TRBJ1-1; no clear D. V shed 4 bases and J shed 2 bases, with 8 bases lying between them. The CDR3 is made up of 13 amino acids. Germline loops: CDR1 MNHNY, CDR2 SVGAGI (reference sequence). This chain's CDR3 is CASSSLANTEAFF. CDR3 sequence (DNA): TGTGCCAGCAGTTCTCTTGCCAACACTGAAGCTTTCTTT.

The genes are TRBV10-3 and TRBJ1-1; possibly TRBD1 for D (5 bases). In germline, CDR1 is ENHRY, CDR2 SYGVKD. The CDR3 is made up of 16 amino acids. V dropped 2 bases and J dropped 3 bases, with 16 bases sitting between them. The CDR3 protein is CAISETYGLGDTEAFF. The CDR3 nucleotides read TGTGCCATCAGTGAGACTTATGGTTTGGGGGACACTGAAGCTTTCTTT.

The table lists this clone with a count of one. V is TRBV6-1 and J is TRBJ1-5; 7 nucleotides match TRBD1. The CDR3 has 14 residues. Germline V gives CDR1 MNHNS, CDR2 SASEGT. The V segment lost 4 bases and the J segment 3 bases; nucleotides outside the gene matches: 3. The CDR3 DNA follows: TGTGCCAGCAGTGTAGGGACAGACAATCAGCCCCAGCATTTT. It yields the protein CASSVGTDNQPQHF.